This T cell receptor (beta chain) was captured in a study of monozygotic twins with inflammatory bowel disease. Study-level findings and limits: Repertoire similarity did not differ between concordant and discordant twins, perhaps due to limited power.

CDR1 and CDR2 from the germline V gene are LNHNV and YYDKDF (reference sequence). This CDR3 spans 12 amino acids. On this clonotype: Its antigen is currently unknown.

TCRdb derives one entry per CDR3 protein from the 5' RACE reads, leaving out DNA. Recorded for this sample: fewer than 400,000 distinct CDR3 sequences. This chain joins TRBV15 and TRBJ2-7; TCRdb calls TRBD1, which cannot be checked without DNA. This receptor was identified in a human donor with ulcerative colitis or Crohn's disease, or a healthy co-twin of an affected twin (not recorded which). Sequencing was done on a sample of blood. The CDR3 loop is CATSSIPPEQYF.